A single sample is the source of the 9 T cell receptor beta chains below, sequenced in a study of neurological immune-mediated disorders. TCRdb recomputed calls from the 5' RACE reads with MiXCR, one row per CDR3 protein. This table holds more than 45,000 distinct CDR3 sequences, around 3.6% found once. The sequencing sample was made of PBMCs. These receptors were collected from a woman in her thirties with multiple sclerosis.

The table lists this clonotype with many counts. One end of the junction is discordant with germline, which a read error may explain. The chain carries TRBV15 and TRBJ1-6, with D possibly being TRBD1 (6 bases). CDR1 and CDR2 (germline): LNHNV, YYDKDF (reference sequence). This CDR3 has 14 amino acids. CDR3 coding DNA: TGTGCCACCAGCAGAGAGGGGGGCAATTCACCCCTCAACTTT. Translation: CATSREGGNSPLNF.

This clonotype was seen many times. This chain links TRBV20-1 with TRBJ2-7, with 10 bases lining up with TRBD2. This CDR3 is 14 amino acids long. V gave up 3 bases and J gave up 4 bases; unmatched junction bases: 6. Looked up from germline, CDR1 is DFQATT and CDR2 is SNEGSKA (reference sequence). The DNA for the CDR3 is TGCAGTGCTAGCTTTACTAGCGGGGCGTACGAGCAGTACTTC. This encodes CSASFTSGAYEQYF.

This clonotype was seen repeatedly, ten times or more. The chain carries TRBV12-5 and TRBJ1-1, with no clear D. This CDR3 is built from 13 residues. The germline V gene encodes CDR1 LGHNT and CDR2 FRNRAP. V was trimmed by 7 bases and J by 4 bases, leaving 13 bases between them. This CDR3 reads CASARAAGTEAFF. DNA of the CDR3: TGTGCTAGTGCCCGGGCGGCGGGCACTGAAGCTTTCTTT.

The rearrangement joins TRBV7-9 to TRBJ2-7, with 8 nucleotides matching TRBD2. The V segment lost 4 bases and the J segment 0 bases; nucleotides outside the gene matches: 5. Germline V gene data show CDR1 as SEHNR and CDR2 as FQNEAQ (reference sequence). This CDR3 comprises 15 residues. The CDR3: CASSSSGGGSYEQYF. The DNA of the CDR3 is TGTGCCAGCAGCTCCTCGGGGGGGGGCTCCTACGAGCAGTACTTC.

This clonotype was observed many times. The CDR3 DNA sequence: TGTGCCATCGGCTCGACAGCGAACACTGAAGCTTTCTTT. This translates into CAIGSTANTEAFF. The genes are TRBV10-3 and TRBJ1-1, with a weak D call TRBD1 (5 bases). Germline values: CDR1 ENHRY, CDR2 SYGVKD. The CDR3 has 13 amino acids. Trimming took off 8 bases at V and 1 base at J, with 11 bases between the two ends.

This clonotype was detected ten times or more. The rearrangement joins TRBV20-1 to TRBJ1-2, with D unresolved. CDR1 DFQATT and CDR2 SNEGSKA come from the germline V gene (reference sequence). This CDR3 is 9 amino acids long. CDR3 bases: TGCATGACGGAAGGGGGCTACACCTTC. Encoded protein: CMTEGGYTF.

There are many counts of this clonotype. This chain joins TRBV20-1 and TRBJ1-5; D call uncertain. The CDR3 loop spans 13 amino acids. Looked up from germline, CDR1 is DFQATT and CDR2 is SNEGSKA (reference sequence). Trimming removed 5 bases from V and 7 bases from J, with 15 bases in between. The CDR3 sequence: CSAGGRPGQPQHF. As DNA, the CDR3 is TGCAGTGCTGGAGGGAGGCCTGGGCAGCCCCAGCATTTT.

This clonotype was detected many times. The rearrangement links TRBV4-3 to TRBJ1-6; 8 bases are shared with TRBD1. The CDR3 covers 15 residues. The V and J ends lost 4 bases and 7 bases, in that order; junction bases with no gene match: 6. The germline CDR1 and CDR2 sequences are LGHNA and YSLEER. The CDR3 DNA reads as TGCGCCAGCAGCCGGGCCGGGACAGGAAATTCACCCCTCCACTTT. Protein: CASSRAGTGNSPLHF.

This clonotype was observed at least ten times. This chain links TRBV20-1 with TRBJ2-7; 8 bases line up with TRBD1. CDR1 and CDR2 (germline): DFQATT, SNEGSKA (reference sequence). J gave up 1 base and V 5 bases, and 7 bases lay outside the gene matches. CDR3 size: 14 residues. The CDR3 here is CSAAQGAQSYEQYF. CDR3 nucleotide sequence: TGCAGTGCTGCCCAGGGGGCCCAATCCTACGAGCAGTACTTC.